These T cell receptor beta chains were read from a single sample in a study of beta chain features in type 1 diabetes. TCRdb's table, derived via immunoSEQ multiplex PCR, lists solely in-frame clones and lacks some. The sample has just over 450,000 clones, 30% seen once; the top ten hold 0.05% to 0.07%. Sequenced sample: naive CD4+ T cells from blood. The receptors derive from a man between 18 and 29 years old in good health. Each CDR3 is given with its conserved first and last residue. D genes are given only for firm matches. Clone size is stated in some rows and not others, as once, few, many or a class when expanded.

TRBJ2-2	TRBD1	.	TRBV29-1	CSVRVTGDTGELFF	TGCAGCGTCCGCGTAACAGGGGACACCGGGGAGCTGTTTTTT
TRBJ1-2	TRBD1	few	TRBV6-5	CASRPPGQSNYGYTF	TGTGCCAGCAGACCCCCGGGACAGTCTAACTATGGCTACACCTTC
TRBJ1-5	.	.	TRBV7-2	CASSLQAAGQPQHF	TGTGCCAGCAGCTTACAGGCGGCGGGTCAGCCCCAGCATTTT
TRBJ1-2	.	.	TRBV7-9	CASSLGTAAVYGYTF	TGTGCCAGCAGCTTAGGGACGGCAGCAGTCTATGGCTACACCTTC
TRBJ2-1	TRBD2	.	TRBV5-6	CASSHLAGAYNEQFF	TGTGCCAGCAGCCATCTAGCGGGAGCCTACAATGAGCAGTTCTTC
TRBJ1-1	.	.	TRBV21-1	CASSKAAIF	TGTGCCAGCAGCAAAGCCGCGATATTT
TRBJ1-1	.	.	TRBV13	CASSLGSGVGAFF	TGTGCCAGCAGCTTAGGGTCAGGGGTCGGAGCTTTCTTT
TRBJ2-3	.	few	TRBV4-3	CASSQGLSTDTQYF	TGCGCCAGCAGCCAAGGACTAAGCACAGATACGCAGTATTTT
TRBJ1-5	.	.	TRBV7-9	CASSSGLISNQPQHF	TGTGCCAGCAGCTCGGGACTGATTAGCAATCAGCCCCAGCATTTT
TRBJ2-7	.	few	TRBV4-3	CASSRGNSYEQYF	TGCGCCAGCAGCCGAGGCAACTCCTACGAGCAGTACTTC
TRBJ2-1	.	few	TRBV5-1	CASSWDPFGNEQFF	TGCGCCAGCAGCTGGGACCCCTTCGGAAATGAGCAGTTCTTC
TRBJ2-7	.	few	TRBV4-1	CASSQDFAVLSYEQYF	TGCGCCAGCAGCCAAGACTTTGCAGTCCTCTCCTACGAGCAGTACTTC
TRBJ2-5	.	.	TRBV4-3	CASSQGTQGTQYF	TGCGCCAGCAGCCAGGGGACCCAAGGGACCCAGTACTTC
TRBJ2-3	.	.	TRBV25-1	CASSDLRSTDTQYF	TGTGCCAGCAGTGACCTCCGCAGCACAGATACGCAGTATTTT
TRBJ2-4	TRBD1	.	TRBV30	CAWSPGTANIQYF	TGTGCCTGGAGTCCCGGGACAGCAAACATTCAGTACTTC
TRBJ2-1	.	few	TRBV30	CAWARRVSYNEQFF	TGTGCCTGGGCGAGGCGGGTCTCCTACAATGAGCAGTTCTTC
TRBJ2-7	.	.	TRBV4-3	CASSQVRAGEQYF	TGCGCCAGCAGCCAAGTGCGGGCCGGCGAGCAGTACTTC
TRBJ2-3	.	.	TRBV19	CASSMDYRGYTDTQYF	TGTGCCAGTAGTATGGACTACCGAGGTTACACAGATACGCAGTATTTT
TRBJ1-1	TRBD1	few	TRBV29-1	CSGQRSQGNVAFF	TGCAGCGGCCAGAGGTCACAGGGGAATGTAGCTTTCTTT
TRBJ1-5	.	.	TRBV5-1	CASSLVPGNQPQHF	TGCGCCAGCAGCTTGGTTCCAGGCAATCAGCCCCAGCATTTT
TRBJ1-1	.	.	TRBV25-1	CATMGKGGEAFF	TGTGCCACCATGGGAAAAGGTGGTGAAGCTTTCTTT
TRBJ1-2	TRBD1	.	TRBV7-9	CASSPGTGYYGYTF	TGTGCCAGCAGTCCCGGGACAGGGTACTATGGCTACACCTTC
TRBJ2-1	.	.	TRBV30	CAWSGGLRGIEQFF	TGTGCCTGGAGTGGTGGATTAAGGGGTATAGAGCAGTTCTTC
TRBJ2-1	.	.	TRBV30	CAWGDLINEQFF	TGTGCCTGGGGGGACTTGATAAATGAGCAGTTCTTC
TRBJ1-1	.	few	TRBV7-9	CASSLRAVGTEAFF	TGTGCCAGCAGCTTACGGGCCGTGGGGACTGAAGCTTTCTTT
TRBJ1-1	.	.	TRBV29-1	CSVEDPSGRTEAFF	TGCAGCGTTGAAGACCCATCCGGGAGGACTGAAGCTTTCTTT
TRBJ1-2	.	.	TRBV13	CASSSGPGSGRGYTF	TGTGCCAGCAGCTCCGGCCCAGGTTCAGGCCGGGGCTACACCTTC
TRBJ2-1	.	few	TRBV7-2	CASSFDTYNEQFF	TGTGCCAGCAGCTTCGACACATACAATGAGCAGTTCTTC
TRBJ2-1	.	.	TRBV4-1	CASSQGLARSSYNEQFF	TGCGCCAGCAGCCAAGGGTTGGCGCGAAGCTCCTACAATGAGCAGTTCTTC
TRBJ2-3	.	few	TRBV29-1	CSVDRGTDTQYF	TGCAGCGTTGACAGGGGCACAGATACGCAGTATTTT
TRBJ2-4	.	.	TRBV10-3	CAISSGTLTLAKNIQYF	TGTGCCATCAGTTCCGGGACACTGACTTTAGCCAAAAACATTCAGTACTTC
TRBJ2-3	.	.	TRBV7-9	CASSRSGADTQYF	TGTGCCAGCAGCCGCTCCGGGGCAGATACGCAGTATTTT
TRBJ2-1	.	few	TRBV28	CASGLGGSGTEQFF	TGTGCCAGCGGACTGGGCGGCTCAGGCACTGAGCAGTTCTTC
TRBJ2-5	.	.	TRBV20-1	CSASLAETQYF	TGCAGTGCTAGTTTAGCAGAGACCCAGTACTTC
TRBJ2-5	.	many	TRBV29-1	CSVEDRQETQYF	TGCAGCGTTGAGGACAGACAAGAGACCCAGTACTTC
TRBJ1-3	.	.	TRBV4-1	CASSHLGNTIYF	TGCGCCAGCAGCCATCTGGGAAACACCATATATTTT
TRBJ2-1	TRBD2	few	TRBV15	CATSRVNSGRIDEQFF	TGTGCCACCAGCAGAGTGAATAGCGGGAGGATCGATGAGCAGTTCTTC
TRBJ2-5	.	once	TRBV2	CASLHRDHQETQYF	TGTGCCAGCCTTCACCGGGACCACCAAGAGACCCAGTACTTC
TRBJ2-3	.	.	TRBV7-9	CASSLATSDTQYF	TGTGCCAGCAGCTTAGCCACCTCAGATACGCAGTATTTT
TRBJ1-2	.	.	TRBV25-1	CASSGTNYGYTF	TGTGCCAGTTCAGGGACAAACTATGGCTACACCTTC
TRBJ2-3	TRBD2	.	TRBV19	CASGLAFTDTQYF	TGTGCCAGCGGACTAGCGTTCACAGATACGCAGTATTTT
TRBJ2-6	.	few	TRBV30	CAWGHGRSGANVLTF	TGTGCCTGGGGCCACGGTCGCTCCGGGGCCAACGTCCTGACTTTC
TRBJ2-7	.	.	TRBV7-9	CASSLLRGPYEQYF	TGTGCCAGCAGCTTACTCCGGGGGCCCTACGAGCAGTACTTC
TRBJ2-5	.	.	TRBV9	CASSSGDREAETQYF	TGTGCCAGCAGCTCCGGAGACAGGGAGGCAGAGACCCAGTACTTC
TRBJ2-7	.	.	TRBV27	CASSFYPPFSRVEQYF	TGTGCCAGCAGTTTCTATCCCCCTTTTAGTCGGGTCGAGCAGTACTTC
TRBJ2-1	.	.	TRBV2	CASSVEGYNEQFF	TGTGCCAGCAGTGTCGAAGGTTACAATGAGCAGTTCTTC
TRBJ1-5	.	.	TRBV15	CATSRAQPGGPQHF	TGTGCCACCAGCAGAGCACAGCCCGGGGGGCCCCAGCATTTT
TRBJ2-7	TRBD2	.	TRBV30	CAWSRRLAGERVEQYF	TGTGCCTGGTCCCGGCGACTAGCGGGAGAACGGGTCGAGCAGTACTTC
TRBJ2-7	TRBD2	.	TRBV28	CASSSQTSGFSYEQYF	TGTGCCAGCAGTTCCCAGACTAGCGGGTTCTCCTACGAGCAGTACTTC
TRBJ1-1	.	.	TRBV18	CASSPDRRTFGNTEAFF	TGTGCCAGCTCACCGGACCGACGGACCTTTGGGAACACTGAAGCTTTCTTT
TRBJ2-5	TRBD1	few	TRBV12-5	CASGLAGQGETQYF	TGTGCTAGTGGTTTGGCGGGACAGGGGGAGACCCAGTACTTC
TRBJ2-3	.	few	TRBV7-6	CASSLRRAGGTDTQYF	TGTGCCAGCAGCTTAAGGCGTGCCGGCGGCACAGATACGCAGTATTTT
TRBJ2-3	.	.	TRBV9	CASSPDAHPTDTQYF	TGTGCCAGCAGCCCTGATGCGCACCCCACAGATACGCAGTATTTT
TRBJ1-2	TRBD1	.	TRBV25-1	CASSISGRGQNGYTF	TGTGCCAGCAGTATTAGTGGCAGGGGGCAGAATGGCTACACCTTC